The entry that follows covers one T cell receptor (beta chain) sequence. The data belong to a study of blood T cell repertoires in COVID-19. Study summary: In each case, the material was cDNA or gDNA derived from T cells, B-cell-depleted T cells, or PBMCs.

Germline V gene data show CDR1 as KGHSH and CDR2 as LQKENI. The CDR3 loop spans 16 amino acids. V shed 2 bases, J shed 5 bases, and the junction held 7 bases outside the gene matches. Authors' processing steps: Reference gene primer amplification in the assay estimated nucleated cell counts. TCRdb keeps only in-frame clones here, not all; method: immunoSEQ multiplex PCR. That table is the source of V, J and clone size, and D and trimming were worked out from the DNA. The table has roughly 99,000 clones, about 89% seen once. This sequence was found in a woman in her twenties or thirties with acute or convalescent COVID-19. The chain employs TRBV18 and TRBJ2-2; 8 bases are shared with TRBD2. The sequenced material came from peripheral blood. The CDR3 DNA reads as TGTGCCAGCTCACCAAGCGGGGGTCGTAGGACCGGGGAGCTGTTTTTT. Its protein is CASSPSGGRRTGELFF.